This T cell receptor (beta chain) is from a study of blood T cells in healthy people across ages. Then a second PCR, running roughly 7 to 11 cycles, was carried out with a sample-barcoded 5' primer and a J-beta primer mix. TCRdb redid the calling of the 5' RACE reads with MiXCR, one entry per CDR3 protein. The sample holds around 850,000 distinct CDR3 sequences, 35% to 40% seen once. This CDR3 spans 16 amino acids. CDR1 and CDR2 from the germline V gene are SGDLS and YYNGEE. Unmatched junction bases numbered 16, after V lost 1 base and J lost 11 bases. This receptor was identified in a young man in good health. The sample taken for sequencing was blood. The V call is TRBV9, the J call TRBJ2-5, with 8 bases that match TRBD2. The CDR3 nucleotides read TGTGCCAGCAGCGTACCACTCCGGGGGGGCCAGCATGAGCAGTACTTC. Protein product: CASSVPLRGGQHEQYF.